The next 3 T cell receptor beta chains were all read from a single sample in a study of blood T cell repertoires in COVID-19. The protocol was immunoSEQ multiplex PCR, while the TCRdb copy is restricted to in-frame clones and leaves out a portion. Altogether several thousand clones are present, about 90% being singletons, with the ten largest covering just under 7%. Source material: peripheral blood. The receptors shown here come from a woman in her fifties or sixties with active or convalescent COVID-19.

The chain carries TRBV4-3 and TRBJ2-2, with 10 positions matching TRBD1. Germline V lookup: CDR1 LGHNA, CDR2 YSLEER. V shed 0 bases, J shed 0 bases, and the junction held 7 bases outside the gene matches. This CDR3 is built from 19 residues. CDR3 region: CASSQEDRGSLTNTGELFF. The CDR3, as DNA: TGCGCCAGCAGCCAAGAGGACAGGGGGTCTCTTACGAACACCGGGGAGCTGTTTTTT.

This clone was counted a single time. V is TRBV19 and J is TRBJ1-4, with D perhaps matching TRBD1 (6 bases). Between the trimmed V and J ends, which lost 6 bases and 8 bases, there was a span of 19 bases. Germline V gene data show CDR1 as LNHDA and CDR2 as SQIVND (reference sequence). This CDR3 spans 15 amino acids. The CDR3 protein is CASSTPTGWGEKLFF. For the CDR3, the DNA is TGTGCCAGTAGCACCCCTACAGGGTGGGGCGAAAAACTGTTTTTT.

V usage is TRBV7-2 and J usage is TRBJ2-3; tentative D call: TRBD2 (5 bases). Germline V CDR1 and CDR2: SGHTA, FQGNSA. This CDR3 is built from 12 residues. The V gene lost 5 bases and the J gene lost 8 bases, with 11 bases spanning the gap. The CDR3 coding sequence is TGTGCCAGCAGCGTGACTGCGGGTACGCAGTATTTT. Protein product: CASSVTAGTQYF.